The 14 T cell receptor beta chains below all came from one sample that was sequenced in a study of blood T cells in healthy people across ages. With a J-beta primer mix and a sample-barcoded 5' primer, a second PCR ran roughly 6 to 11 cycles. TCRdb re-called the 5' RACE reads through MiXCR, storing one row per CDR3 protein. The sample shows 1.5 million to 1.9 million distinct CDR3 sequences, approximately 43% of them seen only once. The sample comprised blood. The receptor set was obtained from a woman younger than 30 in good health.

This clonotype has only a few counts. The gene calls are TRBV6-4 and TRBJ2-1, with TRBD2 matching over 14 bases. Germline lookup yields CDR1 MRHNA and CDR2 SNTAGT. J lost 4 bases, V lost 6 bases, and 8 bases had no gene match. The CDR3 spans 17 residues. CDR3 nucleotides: TGTGCCAGCAGGGCGGGACTAGCGGGGGCCCTATACAATGAGCAGTTCTTC. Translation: CASRAGLAGALYNEQFF.

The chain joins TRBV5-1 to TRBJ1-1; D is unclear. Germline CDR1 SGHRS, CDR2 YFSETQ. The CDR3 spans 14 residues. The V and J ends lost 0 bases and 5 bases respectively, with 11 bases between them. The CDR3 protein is CASSLGHDGTEAFF. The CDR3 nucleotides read TGCGCCAGCAGCTTGGGGCACGACGGGACTGAAGCTTTCTTT. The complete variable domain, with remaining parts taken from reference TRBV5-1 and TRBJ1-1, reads KAGVTQTPRYLIKTRGQQVTLSCSPISGHRSVSWYQQTPGQGLQFLFEYFSETQRNKGNFPGRFSGRQFSNSRSEMNVSTLELGDSALYLCASSLGHDGTEAFFGQGTRLTVV.

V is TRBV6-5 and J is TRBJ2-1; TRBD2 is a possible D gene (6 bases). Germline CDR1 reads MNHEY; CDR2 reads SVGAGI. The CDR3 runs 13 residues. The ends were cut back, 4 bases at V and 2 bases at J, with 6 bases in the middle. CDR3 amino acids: CASSWGAYNEQFF. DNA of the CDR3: TGTGCCAGCAGTTGGGGGGCCTACAATGAGCAGTTCTTC.

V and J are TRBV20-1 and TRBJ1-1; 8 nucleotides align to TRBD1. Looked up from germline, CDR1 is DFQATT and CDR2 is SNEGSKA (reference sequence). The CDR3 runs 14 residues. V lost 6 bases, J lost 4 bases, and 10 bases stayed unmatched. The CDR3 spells CSAVPGQGPTEAFF. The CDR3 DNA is TGCAGTGCCGTCCCTGGACAGGGACCCACTGAAGCTTTCTTT.

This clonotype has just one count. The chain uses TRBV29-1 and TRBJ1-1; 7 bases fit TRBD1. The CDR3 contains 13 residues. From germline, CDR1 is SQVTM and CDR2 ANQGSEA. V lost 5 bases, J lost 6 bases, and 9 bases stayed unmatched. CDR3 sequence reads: CSVKGRGFAEAFF. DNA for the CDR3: TGCAGCGTTAAAGGCAGGGGGTTCGCTGAAGCTTTCTTT. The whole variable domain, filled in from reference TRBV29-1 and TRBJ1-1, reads SAVISQKPSRDICQRGTSLTIQCQVDSQVTMMFWYRQQPGQSLTLIATANQGSEATYESGFVIDKFPISRPNLTFSTLTVSNMSPEDSSIYLCSVKGRGFAEAFFGQGTRLTVV.

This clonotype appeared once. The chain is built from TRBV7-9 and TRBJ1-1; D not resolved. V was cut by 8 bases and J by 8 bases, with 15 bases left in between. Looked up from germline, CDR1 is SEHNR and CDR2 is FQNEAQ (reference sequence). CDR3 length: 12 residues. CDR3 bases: TGTGCCAGCGGCCAGACGGGTAGGGAAGCTTTCTTT. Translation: CASGQTGREAFF.

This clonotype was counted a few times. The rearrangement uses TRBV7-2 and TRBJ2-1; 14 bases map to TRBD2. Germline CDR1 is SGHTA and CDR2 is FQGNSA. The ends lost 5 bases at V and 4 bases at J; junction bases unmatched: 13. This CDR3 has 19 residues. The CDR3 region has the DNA TGTGCCAGCAGCCTCGCATCCGGGACTAGCGGGGGCTCATACAATGAGCAGTTCTTC. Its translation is CASSLASGTSGGSYNEQFF.

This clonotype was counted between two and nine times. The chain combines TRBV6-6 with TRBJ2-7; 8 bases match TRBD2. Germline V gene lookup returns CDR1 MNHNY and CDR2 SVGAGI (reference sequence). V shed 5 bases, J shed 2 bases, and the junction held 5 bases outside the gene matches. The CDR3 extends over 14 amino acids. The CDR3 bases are TGTGCCAGCAGTCAAGAAGCGGGAGCCTACGAGCAGTACTTC. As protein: CASSQEAGAYEQYF.

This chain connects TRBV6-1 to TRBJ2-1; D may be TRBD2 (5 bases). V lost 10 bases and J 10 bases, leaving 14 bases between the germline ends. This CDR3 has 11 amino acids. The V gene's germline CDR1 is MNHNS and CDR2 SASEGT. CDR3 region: CATVGVGEQFF. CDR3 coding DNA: TGTGCCACGGTGGGAGTAGGGGAGCAGTTCTTC.

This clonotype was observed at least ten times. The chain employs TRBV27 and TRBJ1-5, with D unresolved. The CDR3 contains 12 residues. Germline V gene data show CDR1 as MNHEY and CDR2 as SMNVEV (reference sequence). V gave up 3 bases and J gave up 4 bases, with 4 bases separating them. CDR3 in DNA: TGTGCCAGCAGTTTCCAGAATCAGCCCCAGCATTTT. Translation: CASSFQNQPQHF.

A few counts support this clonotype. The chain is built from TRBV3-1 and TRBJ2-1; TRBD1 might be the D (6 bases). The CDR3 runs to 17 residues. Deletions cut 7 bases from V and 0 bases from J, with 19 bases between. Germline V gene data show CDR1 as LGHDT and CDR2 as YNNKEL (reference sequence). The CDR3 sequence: CASTKDSALSSYNEQFF. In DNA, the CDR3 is TGTGCCAGCACTAAGGACAGCGCGTTGAGCTCCTACAATGAGCAGTTCTTC.

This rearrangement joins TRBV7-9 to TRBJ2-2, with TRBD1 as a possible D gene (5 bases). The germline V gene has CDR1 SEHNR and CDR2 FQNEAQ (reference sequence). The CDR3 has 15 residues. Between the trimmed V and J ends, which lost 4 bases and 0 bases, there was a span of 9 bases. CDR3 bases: TGTGCCAGCAGCTACCAGACAGCGAACACCGGGGAGCTGTTTTTT. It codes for CASSYQTANTGELFF.

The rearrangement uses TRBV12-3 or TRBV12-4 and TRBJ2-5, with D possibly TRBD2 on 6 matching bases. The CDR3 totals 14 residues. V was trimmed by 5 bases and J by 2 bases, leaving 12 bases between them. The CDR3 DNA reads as TGTGCCAGCAGTGGGGGGACGGGACAAGAGACCCAGTACTTC. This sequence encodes CASSGGTGQETQYF.

In nucleotides, the CDR3 is TGTGCCAGCAGCGCACGTGGGACTAGCGGGGGCATGGCCTACAATGAGCAGTTCTTC. Translating it yields CASSARGTSGGMAYNEQFF. V is TRBV9 and J is TRBJ2-1; 14 nucleotides line up with TRBD2. This CDR3 has 19 amino acids. J gave up 2 bases and V 3 bases, and 10 bases lay outside the gene matches. CDR1 is SGDLS and CDR2 is YYNGEE in the germline V gene.